One sample yielded the 7 T cell receptor beta chains listed below, sequenced in a study of blood T cells in healthy people across ages. Alongside a J-beta primer mix, a sample-barcoded 5' primer served in a second PCR lasting roughly 7 to 11 cycles. In TCRdb, the 5' RACE reads were re-called with MiXCR into one record per CDR3 protein. The data contain 850,000 to 1,100,000 distinct CDR3 sequences, 35% to 40% of them seen just once; the ten biggest clones take up around 12%. Material: blood. The receptors were sampled from a man between 18 and 35 years old in good health.

A few counts support this clonotype. The chain uses TRBV9 and TRBJ2-1, with D possibly being TRBD1 or TRBD2 (6 bases each). The germline CDR1 and CDR2 sequences are SGDLS and YYNGEE. The CDR3 consists of 17 residues. V dropped 0 bases and J dropped 0 bases, with 13 bases sitting between them. The CDR3 DNA reads as TGTGCCAGCAGCGTAGTAGGGGGGTACCGCTCCTACAATGAGCAGTTCTTC. Translated: CASSVVGGYRSYNEQFF.

This chain links TRBV6-5 with TRBJ1-2; D is unclear. This CDR3 contains 16 residues. The germline V gene encodes CDR1 MNHEY and CDR2 SVGAGI. V lost 2 bases and J lost 3, with 16 bases in between. The CDR3 loop reads CASSYEGLGGDYGYTF. The CDR3 DNA follows: TGTGCCAGCAGTTACGAAGGGTTGGGCGGAGACTATGGCTACACCTTC.

Worth noting for this clonotype: One end of the junction fails to match germline, which may point to a read error. This rearrangement joins TRBV7-9 to TRBJ2-5; TRBD1 matches at 8 bases. This CDR3 contains 15 residues. Germline V gives CDR1 SEHNR, CDR2 FQNEAQ (reference sequence). The CDR3 DNA reads as TGTGCCAGCAGCTCACTACAGGGGGAAGAAGAGACCCTGTACTTC. Translating it yields CASSSLQGEEETLYF.

This clonotype was recorded a few times. The CDR3 DNA reads TGCAGCGTTGATCAGGGGGCTGGGTATGGCTACACCTTC. This encodes CSVDQGAGYGYTF. The chain joins TRBV29-1 to TRBJ1-2; TRBD1 matches 8 bases. This CDR3 is 13 amino acids long. Germline V gene data show CDR1 as SQVTM and CDR2 as ANQGSEA. Trimming took 3 bases from V and 5 from J; bases not matched to a gene: 5.

Concerning this clonotype: Given a much more abundant clone one base away, this may be a read error. This chain links TRBV4-2 with TRBJ2-3; perhaps D is TRBD1 or TRBD2 (5 bases each). CDR1 LGHNA and CDR2 YNFKEQ come from the germline V gene. The CDR3 contains 12 residues. CDR3 bases: TGTGCCGGCAGCCCGGGACGAGATACGCAGTATTTT. Amino acid sequence: CAGSPGRDTQYF.

V gene TRBV6-5 combines with J gene TRBJ1-6; 7 positions agree with TRBD1. Germline V gene sequence: CDR1 MNHEY, CDR2 SVGAGI. J was trimmed by 5 bases and V by 4 bases; bases with no gene match: 2. The CDR3 extends over 14 amino acids. The CDR3 DNA reads as TGTGCCAGCAGTTTGGGGACAGATAATTCACCCCTCCACTTT. This sequence encodes CASSLGTDNSPLHF.

V gene TRBV7-9 combines with J gene TRBJ1-5, with TRBD1 matching 7 bases. V lost 1 base to trimming and J lost 0 bases; unmatched junction nucleotides: 3. The CDR3 is made up of 16 amino acids. Germline V gene data show CDR1 as SEHNR and CDR2 as FQNEAQ (reference sequence). CDR3 sequence reads: CASSLDRGTSNQPQHF. The CDR3 nucleotides are TGTGCCAGCAGCTTAGACAGGGGAACTAGCAATCAGCCCCAGCATTTT.